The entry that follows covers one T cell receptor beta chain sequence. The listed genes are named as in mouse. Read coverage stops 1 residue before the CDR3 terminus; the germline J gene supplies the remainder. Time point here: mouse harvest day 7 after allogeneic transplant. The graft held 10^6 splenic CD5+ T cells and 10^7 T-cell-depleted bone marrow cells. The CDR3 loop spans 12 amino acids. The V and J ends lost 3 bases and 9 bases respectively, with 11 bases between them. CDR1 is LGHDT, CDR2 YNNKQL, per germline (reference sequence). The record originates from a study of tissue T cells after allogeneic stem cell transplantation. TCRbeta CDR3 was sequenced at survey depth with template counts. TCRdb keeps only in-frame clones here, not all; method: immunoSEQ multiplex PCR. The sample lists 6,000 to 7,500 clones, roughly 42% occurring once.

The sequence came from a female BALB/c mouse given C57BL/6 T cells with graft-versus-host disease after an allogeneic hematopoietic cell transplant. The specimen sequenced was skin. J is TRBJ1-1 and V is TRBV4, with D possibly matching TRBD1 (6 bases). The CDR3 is CASSYRGGKVFF. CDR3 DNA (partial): TGTGCCAGCAGCTATAGGGGGGGAAAAGTCTTC.